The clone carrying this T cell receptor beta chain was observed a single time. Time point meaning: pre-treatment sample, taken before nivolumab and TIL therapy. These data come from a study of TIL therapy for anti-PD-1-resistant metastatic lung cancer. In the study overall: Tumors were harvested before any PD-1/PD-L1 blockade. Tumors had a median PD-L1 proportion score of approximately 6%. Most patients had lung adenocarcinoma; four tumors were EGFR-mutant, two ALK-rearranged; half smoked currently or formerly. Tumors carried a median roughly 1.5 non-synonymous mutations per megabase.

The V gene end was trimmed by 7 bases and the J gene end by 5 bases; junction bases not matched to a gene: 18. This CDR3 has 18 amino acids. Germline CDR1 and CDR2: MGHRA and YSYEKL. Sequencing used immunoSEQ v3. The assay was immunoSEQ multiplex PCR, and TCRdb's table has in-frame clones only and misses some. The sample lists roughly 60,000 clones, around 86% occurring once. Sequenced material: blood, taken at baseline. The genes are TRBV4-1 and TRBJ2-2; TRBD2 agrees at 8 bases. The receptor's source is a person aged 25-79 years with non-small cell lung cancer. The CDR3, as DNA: TGCGCCAGCACCCCGGTGGTAGCGGGATTCGCGAGTACCGGGGAGCTGTTTTTT. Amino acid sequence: CASTPVVAGFASTGELFF.